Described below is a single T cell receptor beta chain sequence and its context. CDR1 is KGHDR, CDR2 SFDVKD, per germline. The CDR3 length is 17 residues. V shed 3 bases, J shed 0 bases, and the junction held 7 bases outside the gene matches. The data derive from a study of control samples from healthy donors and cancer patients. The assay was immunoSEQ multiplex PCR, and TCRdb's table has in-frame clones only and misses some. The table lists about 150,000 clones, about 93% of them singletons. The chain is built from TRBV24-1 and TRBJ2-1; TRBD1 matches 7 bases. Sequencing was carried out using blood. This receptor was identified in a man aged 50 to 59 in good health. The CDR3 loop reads CATSDTSTGSSYNEQFF. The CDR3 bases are TGTGCCACCAGTGATACCTCGACAGGGAGCTCCTACAATGAGCAGTTCTTC.